A selection of T cell receptor beta chains follows, all from one sample in a study of T cell repertoires in cytomegalovirus infection. These receptors have no known antigen. TCRdb redid the calling of the reads with MiXCR, one entry per CDR3 protein. The table lists under 450,000 distinct CDR3 sequences, nearly 35% of them singletons. This sample comprised cultured PBMCs, obtained from culture after CMV antigen stimulation. Source of these receptors: a human donor in good health (CMV status not recorded). Some clones in this sample may be carry-over from other donors' samples. Both conserved end residues are part of each CDR3. D genes are given only for firm matches. Size tells how often a clone was seen (once, few, many) or the class of an expanded clone, and some rows leave it out.

size	D	length	V	J	CDR3	DNA
NA	NA	17	TRBV19	TRBJ2-1	CASSIIFGGSSYNEQFF	TGTGCCAGTAGTATAATATTTGGCGGTAGCTCCTACAATGAGCAGTTCTTC
few	TRBD2	17	TRBV6-1	TRBJ2-3	CASSWRGGEGSTDTQYF	TGTGCCAGCAGTTGGCGGGGGGGGGAGGGTAGCACAGATACGCAGTATTTT
few	NA	14	TRBV28	TRBJ2-1	CASSRSAGWDEQFF	TGTGCCAGCAGTAGATCGGCAGGTTGGGATGAGCAGTTCTTC
few	NA	12	TRBV28	TRBJ1-1	CASSVGGSGAFF	TGTGCCAGCAGCGTGGGGGGGTCGGGTGCTTTCTTT
NA	TRBD2	15	TRBV6-6	TRBJ2-1	CASSISGGDYNEQFF	TGTGCCAGCAGCATTAGCGGGGGAGACTACAATGAGCAGTTCTTC
NA	TRBD1	11	TRBV28	TRBJ1-6	CATWDSGSLHF	TGTGCCACCTGGGACAGTGGGTCCCTCCACTTT
NA	NA	13	TRBV28	TRBJ1-2	CASIPGAGYGYTF	TGTGCCAGCATCCCGGGGGCAGGCTATGGCTACACCTTC
few	NA	13	TRBV19	TRBJ1-1	CASSIKVDTEAFF	TGTGCCAGTAGTATCAAGGTCGACACTGAAGCTTTCTTT
NA	TRBD1	16	TRBV28	TRBJ1-2	CASSFVLGQGQHGYTF	TGTGCCAGCAGTTTTGTCTTGGGACAGGGGCAACATGGCTACACCTTC
NA	TRBD1	16	TRBV27	TRBJ2-7	CASSQLRTGGSYEQYF	TGTGCCAGCAGTCAACTCCGGACAGGGGGCTCCTACGAGCAGTACTTC
few	NA	15	TRBV7-2	TRBJ1-5	CASSLFGNRNQPQHF	TGTGCCAGCAGCTTATTCGGTAACCGCAATCAGCCCCAGCATTTT
NA	NA	14	TRBV6-2/TRBV6-3	TRBJ2-2	CASSQGRNTGELFF	TGTGCCAGCAGTCAGGGGCGGAACACCGGGGAGCTGTTTTTT
few	NA	16	TRBV19	TRBJ2-1	CASRDESGIRPNEQFF	TGTGCCAGTAGAGATGAGAGCGGTATAAGACCCAATGAGCAGTTCTTC
few	NA	14	TRBV7-2	TRBJ2-5	CASSPAGGQETQYF	TGTGCCAGCAGCCCGGCAGGGGGGCAAGAGACCCAGTACTTC
few	TRBD1	15	TRBV19	TRBJ1-2	CASSIGGTGSYGYTF	TGTGCCAGTAGTATAGGCGGGACAGGGTCCTATGGCTACACCTTC
few	NA	14	TRBV6-2/TRBV6-3	TRBJ2-1	CASSPVTGIKEQFF	TGTGCCAGCAGTCCTGTGACAGGAATTAAAGAGCAGTTCTTC
NA	TRBD1	14	TRBV30	TRBJ1-5	CAWSVLQGAQPQHF	TGTGCCTGGAGTGTATTGCAGGGGGCTCAGCCCCAGCATTTT
few	TRBD1	14	TRBV3-1	TRBJ2-1	CASSQVTGGNEQFF	TGTGCCAGCAGCCAAGTGACAGGGGGCAATGAGCAGTTCTTC
few	TRBD1	14	TRBV10-3	TRBJ2-1	CAISESIDRGEQFF	TGTGCCATCAGTGAGTCGATAGACAGGGGTGAGCAGTTCTTC
NA	NA	16	TRBV28	TRBJ2-1	CASRPGDAVGDNEQFF	TGTGCCAGCAGACCCGGCGACGCGGTTGGGGACAATGAGCAGTTCTTC
NA	NA	13	TRBV20-1	TRBJ2-1	CSARIGSHNEQFF	TGCAGTGCTAGAATCGGGAGTCACAATGAGCAGTTCTTC
few	TRBD1	14	TRBV11-2	TRBJ2-7	CASRRPGQGYEQYF	TGTGCCAGCAGAAGACCGGGACAGGGCTACGAGCAGTACTTC
few	TRBD1	14	TRBV7-2	TRBJ2-4	CASSADRGGNIQYF	TGTGCCAGCAGCGCTGACAGGGGCGGGAACATTCAGTACTTC
NA	NA	16	TRBV7-2	TRBJ1-1	CASSSLPDPLNTEAFF	TGTGCCAGCAGCTCCCTCCCGGACCCTCTGAACACTGAAGCTTTCTTT
many	NA	15	TRBV7-2	TRBJ1-2	CASSLSTTNRASYTF	TGTGCCAGCAGCTTAAGCACCACAAACAGGGCGAGCTACACCTTC
NA	NA	15	TRBV7-2	TRBJ1-1	CASSLVGLANTEAFF	TGTGCCAGCAGCTTAGTAGGGTTAGCGAACACTGAAGCTTTCTTT
few	TRBD2	18	TRBV12-5	TRBJ2-3	CASGLGTGTSGRTDTQYF	TGTGCTAGTGGTTTAGGAACCGGGACTAGCGGTCGCACAGATACGCAGTATTTT
few	NA	16	TRBV6-2/TRBV6-3	TRBJ1-3	CASSYIPDSSGNTIYF	TGTGCCAGCAGTTACATTCCCGACAGCTCTGGAAACACCATATATTTT
NA	TRBD2	17	TRBV29-1	TRBJ2-1	CSASPGLAGGSYNEQFF	TGCAGCGCCAGCCCGGGACTAGCGGGAGGATCCTACAATGAGCAGTTCTTC
NA	TRBD1	18	TRBV12-5	TRBJ1-2	CASADGGQGVWGSYGYTF	TGTGCTAGTGCCGACGGCGGACAGGGCGTGTGGGGAAGCTATGGCTACACCTTC
NA	NA	12	TRBV20-1	TRBJ2-7	CSVVRDSYEQYF	TGCAGTGTTGTACGAGACAGCTACGAGCAGTACTTC
NA	TRBD1	15	TRBV5-6	TRBJ1-1	CASSWRTGKHTEAFF	TGTGCCAGCAGCTGGAGGACAGGGAAGCACACTGAAGCTTTCTTT
NA	NA	16	TRBV28	TRBJ2-3	CASSLVGRDLTDTQYF	TGTGCCAGCAGTTTGGTCGGGCGGGACTTAACAGATACGCAGTATTTT
few	TRBD1	13	TRBV20-1	TRBJ1-2	CSAPIDRVDGYTF	TGCAGTGCCCCAATAGACAGGGTGGATGGCTACACCTTC
few	NA	17	TRBV27	TRBJ2-6	CASNLDGPGSGANVLTF	TGTGCCAGCAACCTGGACGGTCCAGGGTCTGGGGCCAACGTCCTGACTTTC
few	TRBD2	14	TRBV15	TRBJ2-7	CATSGVAGGHEQYF	TGTGCCACCAGCGGGGTAGCGGGAGGACACGAGCAGTACTTC
once	TRBD2	17	TRBV11-2	TRBJ2-2	CASSLGLAGVHTGELFF	TGTGCCAGCAGCTTAGGTCTGGCGGGAGTACATACCGGGGAGCTGTTTTTT
few	NA	13	TRBV12-3/TRBV12-4	TRBJ2-5	CASSFGSRENPYF	TGTGCCAGCAGTTTTGGTTCGAGGGAGAACCCCTACTTC
many	TRBD2	15	TRBV7-2	TRBJ2-5	CASSLASGRGETQYF	TGTGCCAGCAGCTTGGCTAGCGGGAGAGGAGAGACCCAGTACTTC
NA	NA	15	TRBV7-2	TRBJ2-7	CASSLAPSFVYEQYF	TGTGCCAGCAGCTTAGCCCCTAGCTTCGTCTACGAGCAGTACTTC
NA	NA	16	TRBV25-1	TRBJ2-5	CASSAGSGLLEETQYF	TGTGCCAGCAGTGCCGGATCGGGACTTTTAGAAGAGACCCAGTACTTC
many	TRBD1	18	TRBV7-8	TRBJ1-5	CASSTDGQGGLGNQPQHF	TGTGCCAGCAGCACCGACGGACAGGGAGGGCTAGGCAATCAGCCCCAGCATTTT
NA	NA	12	TRBV2	TRBJ2-1	CASSVVGDEQFF	TGTGCCAGCAGTGTTGTCGGGGATGAGCAGTTCTTC
few	TRBD2	17	TRBV7-2	TRBJ2-5	CASSRTSGSAPGETQYF	TGTGCCAGCAGCCGGACTAGCGGGAGCGCCCCAGGGGAGACCCAGTACTTC
NA	NA	17	TRBV4-3	TRBJ1-2	CASSQDGRGKLNYGYTF	TGCGCCAGCAGCCAAGACGGCCGGGGAAAATTAAACTATGGCTACACCTTC
NA	NA	14	TRBV6-2/TRBV6-3	TRBJ2-5	CASSYADLQETQYF	TGTGCCAGCAGTTACGCGGACCTACAAGAGACCCAGTACTTC
NA	NA	16	TRBV4-3	TRBJ2-1	CASSQGIAEHLNEQFF	TGCGCCAGCAGCCAAGGGATAGCGGAGCACCTCAATGAGCAGTTCTTC
many	NA	15	TRBV11-3	TRBJ2-1	CASSGSVSSYNEQFF	TGTGCCAGCAGCGGAAGCGTTTCCTCCTACAATGAGCAGTTCTTC
few	NA	17	TRBV7-6	TRBJ1-1	CASSPGPAHYGYTEAFF	TGTGCCAGCAGCCCGGGGCCAGCCCACTACGGGTACACTGAAGCTTTCTTT
many	NA	14	TRBV7-2	TRBJ2-1	CASSGLAFYNEQFF	TGTGCCAGCAGCGGGTTAGCGTTCTACAATGAGCAGTTCTTC
few	TRBD1	18	TRBV28	TRBJ1-5	CASSLEMGQGYSNQPQHF	TGTGCCAGCAGTTTAGAGATGGGACAGGGATATAGCAATCAGCCCCAGCATTTT
NA	NA	14	TRBV18	TRBJ2-7	CASSPGARAHEQYF	TGTGCCAGCTCACCAGGGGCCAGGGCCCACGAGCAGTACTTC
NA	TRBD2	15	TRBV5-1	TRBJ2-5	CASSLEAGLAETQYF	TGCGCCAGCAGCTTGGAAGCGGGACTGGCGGAGACCCAGTACTTC
many	TRBD2	14	TRBV7-8	TRBJ2-2	CASSLGTSGGELFF	TGTGCCAGCAGCTTAGGGACTAGCGGCGGGGAGCTGTTTTTT
many	TRBD2	18	TRBV7-6	TRBJ2-3	CASSPNSDSGRGTDTQYF	TGTGCCAGCAGCCCTAACTCCGATAGCGGGAGGGGAACAGATACGCAGTATTTT
NA	NA	15	TRBV7-2	TRBJ2-1	CASSPLAHSYNEQFF	TGTGCCAGCAGCCCTCTAGCGCACTCCTACAATGAGCAGTTCTTC
few	NA	14	TRBV4-1	TRBJ1-1	CASSPTWGTAEAFF	TGCGCCAGCAGCCCGACCTGGGGAACAGCTGAAGCTTTCTTT
few	NA	15	TRBV28	TRBJ2-5	CASSPLGSGRETQYF	TGTGCCAGCAGTCCTCTTGGGAGCGGACGAGAGACCCAGTACTTC
few	NA	17	TRBV20-1	TRBJ2-4	CSARTQGGVRSKNIQYF	TGCAGTGCTAGAACACAAGGGGGAGTACGGTCCAAAAACATTCAGTACTTC